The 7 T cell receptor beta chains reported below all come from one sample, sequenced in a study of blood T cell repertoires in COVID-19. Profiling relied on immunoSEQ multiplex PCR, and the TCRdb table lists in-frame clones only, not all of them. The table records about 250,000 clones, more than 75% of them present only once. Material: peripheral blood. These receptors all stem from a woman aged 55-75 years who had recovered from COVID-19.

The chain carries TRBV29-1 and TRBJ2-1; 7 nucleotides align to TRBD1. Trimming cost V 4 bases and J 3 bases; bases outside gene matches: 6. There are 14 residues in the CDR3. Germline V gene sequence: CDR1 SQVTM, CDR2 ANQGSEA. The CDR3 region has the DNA TGCAGCGTTGCTCCGGGACAGAGCTACAATGAGCAGTTCTTC. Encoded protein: CSVAPGQSYNEQFF.

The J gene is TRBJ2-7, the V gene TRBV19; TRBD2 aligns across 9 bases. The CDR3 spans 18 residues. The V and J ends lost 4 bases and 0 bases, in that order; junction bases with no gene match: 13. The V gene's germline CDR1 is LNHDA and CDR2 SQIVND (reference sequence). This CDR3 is CASSKRSSGGPDSYEQYF. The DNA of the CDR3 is TGTGCCAGTAGTAAACGGAGTAGCGGGGGTCCGGACTCCTACGAGCAGTACTTC.

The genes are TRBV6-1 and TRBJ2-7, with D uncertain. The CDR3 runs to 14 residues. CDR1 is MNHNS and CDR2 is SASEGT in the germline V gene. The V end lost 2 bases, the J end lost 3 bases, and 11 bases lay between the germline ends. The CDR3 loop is CASSEILHNYEQYF. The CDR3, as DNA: TGTGCCAGCAGTGAAATCTTACATAACTACGAGCAGTACTTC.

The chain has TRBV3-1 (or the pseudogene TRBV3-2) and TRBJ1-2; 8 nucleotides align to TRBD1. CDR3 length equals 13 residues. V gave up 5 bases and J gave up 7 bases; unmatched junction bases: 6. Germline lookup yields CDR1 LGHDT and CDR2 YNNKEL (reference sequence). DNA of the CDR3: TGTGCCAGCAGCGTAACAGGGGGGCCTGGCTACACCTTC. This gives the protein CASSVTGGPGYTF.

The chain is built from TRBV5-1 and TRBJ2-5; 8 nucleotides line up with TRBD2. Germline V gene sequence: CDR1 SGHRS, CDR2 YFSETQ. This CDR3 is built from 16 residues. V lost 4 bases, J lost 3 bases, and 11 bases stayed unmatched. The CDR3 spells CASSPGGLGLEETQYF. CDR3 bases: TGCGCCAGCAGCCCCGGCGGGCTGGGACTAGAAGAGACCCAGTACTTC.

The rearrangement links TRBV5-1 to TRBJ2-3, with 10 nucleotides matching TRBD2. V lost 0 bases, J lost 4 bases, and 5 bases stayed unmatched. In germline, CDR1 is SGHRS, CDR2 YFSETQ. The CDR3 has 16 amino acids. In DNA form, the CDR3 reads TGCGCCAGCAGCTTGGAAGTAGCGGGGGGTTCAGATACGCAGTATTTT. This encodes CASSLEVAGGSDTQYF.

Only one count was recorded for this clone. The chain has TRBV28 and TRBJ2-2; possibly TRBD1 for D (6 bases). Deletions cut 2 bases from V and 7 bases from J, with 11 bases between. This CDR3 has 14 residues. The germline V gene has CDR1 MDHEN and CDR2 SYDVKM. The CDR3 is CASSLTGLNGELFF. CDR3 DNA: TGTGCCAGCAGTTTAACAGGGTTGAACGGGGAGCTGTTTTTT.